These 21 T cell receptor beta chains originate from one sample sequenced in a study of cytomegalovirus exposure and HLA in healthy donors. Primers included in the PCR were 60 Vbeta and 13 Jbeta primers. TCRdb keeps only in-frame clones here, not all; method: immunoSEQ multiplex PCR. The sample holds under 200,000 clones. Material: PBMCs. All receptors come from a man aged 25 to 40 in good health and CMV-seronegative.

The CDR3 loop is CAISEQADNYGYTF. CDR3 DNA sequence: TGTGCCATCAGTGAACAGGCCGATAACTATGGCTACACCTTC. This chain links TRBV10-3 with TRBJ1-2, with D perhaps TRBD1 (5 bases). The CDR3 length is 14 residues. Germline V lookup: CDR1 ENHRY, CDR2 SYGVKD. V was pared by 3 bases and J by 1 base, with 9 bases between.

The genes are TRBV5-1 and TRBJ2-1, with 10 bases that match TRBD2. Germline values: CDR1 SGHRS, CDR2 YFSETQ. CDR3 length equals 18 residues. Unmatched junction bases numbered 10, after V lost 0 bases and J lost 4 bases. Written as DNA, the CDR3 is TGCGCCAGCAGCTTGGATCCCCTCGGACTAGCGGTATACAATGAGCAGTTCTTC. This translates into CASSLDPLGLAVYNEQFF.

The chain links TRBV6-5 to TRBJ1-4; 7 positions match TRBD1. Germline lookup yields CDR1 MNHEY and CDR2 SVGAGI. The CDR3 sequence is 15 residues long. V lost 2 bases to trimming and J lost 6 bases; unmatched junction nucleotides: 6. The chain's CDR3 is CASSYTDRVDEKLFF. The DNA of the CDR3 is TGTGCCAGCAGTTACACCGACAGGGTTGATGAAAAACTGTTTTTT.

This chain connects TRBV30 to TRBJ1-5; D perhaps matches TRBD1 (5 bases). This CDR3 is 11 amino acids long. Trimming cost V 5 bases and J 7 bases, with 9 bases left between them. The germline V gene has CDR1 GTSNPN and CDR2 SVGIG (reference sequence). CDR3 sequence: CAWGGGQPQHF. The CDR3 region has the DNA TGTGCCTGGGGGGGAGGGCAGCCCCAGCATTTT.

V usage is TRBV27 and J usage is TRBJ1-2, with D possibly being TRBD1 (5 bases). Deletions cut 7 bases from V and 0 bases from J, with 15 bases between. Germline assignment: CDR1 MNHEY and CDR2 SMNVEV (reference sequence). This CDR3 spans 15 amino acids. The CDR3 loop reads CASTPRGDANYGYTF. DNA for the CDR3: TGTGCCAGCACCCCCCGGGGGGACGCTAACTATGGCTACACCTTC.

The CDR3 reads CASSSPRSKEAFF. CDR3 sequence (DNA): TGTGCCAGCAGTTCACCGCGGTCCAAAGAAGCTTTCTTT. The chain recombines TRBV28 with TRBJ1-1; D gene unclear. Germline CDR1 is MDHEN and CDR2 is SYDVKM. V shed 4 bases and J shed 8 bases, with 14 bases lying between them. The CDR3 has 13 amino acids.

The rearrangement joins TRBV19 to TRBJ1-1; D is perhaps TRBD1 (5 bases). The CDR3 spans 13 residues. Between the trimmed V and J ends, which lost 8 bases and 6 bases, there was a span of 16 bases. Germline CDR1 reads LNHDA; CDR2 reads SQIVND (reference sequence). CDR3 sequence: CASFTRDTPEAFF. CDR3 nucleotide sequence: TGTGCCAGTTTTACCAGGGATACGCCTGAAGCTTTCTTT.

The genes are TRBV19 and TRBJ1-5, with 7 bases fitting TRBD1. The trim removed 5 bases at V and 6 bases at J, leaving 10 bases unmatched. Germline V CDR1 and CDR2: LNHDA, SQIVND (reference sequence). This CDR3 has 15 residues. CDR3 region: CASSVTGDMVQPQHF. In nucleotides, the CDR3 is TGTGCCAGTAGTGTAACAGGGGATATGGTTCAGCCCCAGCATTTT.

This rearrangement joins TRBV28 to TRBJ1-1; D is undetermined. The CDR3 covers 12 residues. Germline V gene data show CDR1 as MDHEN and CDR2 as SYDVKM. V shed 2 bases and J shed 5 bases, with 6 bases lying between them. For the CDR3, the DNA is TGTGCCAGCAGTTTAGTGAGAACTGAAGCTTTCTTT. Amino acid sequence: CASSLVRTEAFF.

The chain carries TRBV6-1 and TRBJ2-2; D unclear. Trimming cost V 5 bases and J 4 bases, with 11 bases left between them. The CDR3 has 14 residues. Germline lookup yields CDR1 MNHNS and CDR2 SASEGT. CDR3 coding DNA: TGTGCCAGCAGTTCCCAGGAAGGCACCGGGGAGCTGTTTTTT. Translated: CASSSQEGTGELFF.

The CDR3 loop reads CASGRQAYEQYF. The CDR3 DNA sequence: TGTGCCAGCGGTCGACAGGCCTACGAGCAGTACTTC. The rearrangement links TRBV7-9 to TRBJ2-7, with D perhaps TRBD1 (6 bases). Germline V gene data show CDR1 as SEHNR and CDR2 as FQNEAQ (reference sequence). With 8 bases removed from V and 2 bases from J, the gap between germline ends came to 10 bases. The CDR3 extends over 12 amino acids.

The V and J genes are TRBV18 and TRBJ2-3, with 12 bases aligning to TRBD2. The CDR3 has 17 amino acids. J was trimmed by 0 bases and V by 2 bases; bases with no gene match: 3. CDR1 and CDR2 from the germline V gene are KGHSH and LQKENI. The CDR3, as DNA: TGTGCCAGCTCACCAGGAGGGACTAGCGGGAGCACAGATACGCAGTATTTT. Its protein product is CASSPGGTSGSTDTQYF.

The chain has TRBV7-6 and TRBJ2-2; D is undetermined. Trimming took 5 bases from V and 0 from J, leaving 4 bases between them. Germline CDR1 reads SGHVS; CDR2 reads FNYEAQ. CDR3 length: 13 residues. CDR3: CASSLSNTGELFF. CDR3 sequence (DNA): TGTGCCAGCAGCCTTTCGAACACCGGGGAGCTGTTTTTT.

The rearrangement links TRBV5-6 to TRBJ2-1, with a tentative D call TRBD1 (5 bases). V was clipped by 6 bases and J by 0 bases, with 16 bases between them. Germline CDR1 is SGHDT and CDR2 is YYEEEE. This CDR3 is 16 amino acids long. CDR3: CASITLGASSYNEQFF. The DNA of the CDR3 is TGTGCCAGCATCACGTTAGGGGCGAGCTCCTACAATGAGCAGTTCTTC.

CDR3: CASSLGTATDTQYF. The CDR3 nucleotides read TGCGCCAGCAGCCTCGGGACAGCCACAGATACGCAGTATTTT. This chain connects TRBV5-1 to TRBJ2-3, with 7 nucleotides matching TRBD1. V shed 4 bases, J shed 2 bases, and the junction held 4 bases outside the gene matches. CDR1 is SGHRS, CDR2 YFSETQ, per germline. The CDR3 has 14 residues.

The chain's CDR3 is CASSPTILSGAGGDYNEQFF. For the CDR3, the DNA is TGTGCCAGCTCACCTACGATCTTGTCCGGGGCCGGGGGAGATTACAATGAGCAGTTCTTC. This chain connects TRBV18 to TRBJ2-1; possible D gene TRBD2, 6 bases. The V end lost 3 bases, the J end lost 4 bases, and 28 bases lay between the germline ends. Germline CDR1 and CDR2: KGHSH and LQKENI. CDR3 length: 20 residues. Together with reference TRBV18 and TRBJ2-1, the CDR3 gives the full variable domain: NAGVMQNPRHLVRRRGQEARLRCSPMKGHSHVYWYRQLPEEGLKFMVYLQKENIIDESGMPKERFSAEFPKEGPSILRIQQVVRGDSAAYFCASSPTILSGAGGDYNEQFFGPGTRLTVL.

This chain connects TRBV4-1 to TRBJ2-6; TRBD1 matches at 7 bases. The CDR3 has 20 residues. Germline values: CDR1 MGHRA, CDR2 YSYEKL. The ends lost 1 base at V and 0 bases at J; junction bases unmatched: 12. CDR3 coding DNA: TGCGCCAGCAGCCAAGGTTCCCCCTGGGACAGAAGCTCTGGGGCCAACGTCCTGACTTTC. It codes for CASSQGSPWDRSSGANVLTF.

The rearrangement joins TRBV9 to TRBJ1-2; D gene ambiguous. The germline CDR1 and CDR2 sequences are SGDLS and YYNGEE. The ends were cut back, 3 bases at V and 6 bases at J, with 18 bases in the middle. The CDR3 is made up of 15 amino acids. CDR3 DNA sequence: TGTGCCAGCAGCGAGAGGCAGCCGCAAAGAGATGGCTACACCTTC. Its translation is CASSERQPQRDGYTF.

The gene calls are TRBV6-1 and TRBJ2-1; 7 bases map to TRBD2. This CDR3 spans 15 amino acids. CDR1 and CDR2 (germline): MNHNS, SASEGT. V lost 6 bases to trimming and J lost 3 bases; unmatched junction nucleotides: 8. The CDR3 nucleotides read TGTGCCAGCAGCGTTAGAGCTAGCGGCTACAATGAGCAGTTCTTC. Translating it yields CASSVRASGYNEQFF.

The V call is TRBV19, the J call TRBJ1-3; D not resolved. The CDR3 totals 17 residues. The germline gives CDR1 LNHDA, CDR2 SQIVND (reference sequence). Trimming took off 0 bases at V and 3 bases at J, with 15 bases between the two ends. This CDR3 is CASSIDLAAGYGNTIYF. The CDR3, as DNA: TGTGCCAGTAGTATAGATCTGGCTGCGGGGTATGGAAACACCATATATTTT.

The CDR3 nucleotides are TGTGCCATCATGGGGCCGGAAACAAGGGGGAATCCAGACACATTTCAAGATACGCAGTATTTT. Its translation is CAIMGPETRGNPDTFQDTQYF. The gene calls are TRBV10-3 and TRBJ2-3, with D tentatively TRBD1 (6 bases). The CDR3 contains 21 residues. V gave up 7 bases and J gave up 5 bases, with 37 bases separating them. Germline CDR1 ENHRY, CDR2 SYGVKD.